The clone carrying this T cell receptor (beta chain) occurred a few times. The source of the sample is a study of cytomegalovirus exposure and HLA in healthy donors. For the study at large: From about 179 million T cells, an earlier analysis saw 100 million to 140 million unique TCR beta sequences.

The primer mix had 60 Vbeta and 13 Jbeta primers. The method was immunoSEQ multiplex PCR; TCRdb's version includes in-frame clones alone and lacks a portion of them. Among fewer than 150,000 clones, about 69% were seen once, and the ten largest hold 3.1%. The CDR3 spans 16 residues. The V gene's germline CDR1 is SGHNT and CDR2 YYREEE (reference sequence). V lost 4 bases, J lost 4 bases, and 10 bases stayed unmatched. The TCR sequence derives from a man aged 25 to 40 in good health and CMV-seronegative. Sequencing was performed on PBMCs. The chain carries TRBV5-4 and TRBJ2-2, with 7 bases lining up with TRBD1. DNA for the CDR3: TGTGCCAGCAGCCCAGGGGGAGCGACTGCCACCGGGGAGCTGTTTTTT. It is translated as CASSPGGATATGELFF.